This TCR beta chain comes out of a study of radiation and T cells in renal cell carcinoma. The study's findings and limits: Dominant CDR3 motifs occupied more repertoire in irradiated than control tumors.

Treatment: 15 Gy SBRT to primary tumor, nephrectomy 4 weeks later. Nephrectomy followed 15 Gy stereotactic body radiation by 4 weeks. This clone showed up just once. Its target is unknown. V lost 1 base, J lost 8 bases, and 14 bases stayed unmatched. Per germline, CDR1 SGHRS and CDR2 YFSETQ. The CDR3 runs 18 residues. Only in-frame clones appear in the TCRdb table, and some are missing; sequencing was by immunoSEQ multiplex PCR. Of 15,000 to 20,000 clones listed, about 50% are singletons. The source is a man over 45 with renal cell carcinoma. The specimen was tumor tissue, collected from a patient whose treatment included radiotherapy and nephrectomy. This sequence joins TRBV5-1 and TRBJ2-1, with 11 positions matching TRBD2. CDR3 sequence reads: CASSLFTSGSFDRYEQFF. DNA for the CDR3: TGCGCCAGCAGCTTGTTCACTAGCGGGAGTTTTGATAGGTATGAGCAGTTCTTC. Drawing the rest from reference TRBV5-1 and TRBJ2-1, the complete variable domain is KAGVTQTPRYLIKTRGQQVTLSCSPISGHRSVSWYQQTPGQGLQFLFEYFSETQRNKGNFPGRFSGRQFSNSRSEMNVSTLELGDSALYLCASSLFTSGSFDRYEQFFGPGTRLTVL.